The entry below gives a single T cell receptor beta chain sequence along with its context. The target antigen is unknown. The iRepertoire nested amplicon-rescue multiplex PCR amplified TCR alpha and beta CDR3s from RNA. TCRdb re-called the multiplex PCR reads through MiXCR, storing one row per CDR3 protein. The repertoire holds about 410,000 distinct CDR3 sequences, with roughly two fifths as singletons. The CDR3 runs to 15 residues. The V and J ends lost 1 base and 3 bases respectively, with 13 bases between them. Germline CDR1 is DFQATT and CDR2 is SNEGSKA (reference sequence). The source of the sample is a study of glioma-infiltrating T cells. On the study more broadly: Presurgical dexamethasone in glioma patients lasted six or fewer days. Study results and caveats: Tissue-blood divergence was below expectation in non-neoplastic patients, above in gliomas. Signature shared blood CDR3 motifs were enriched in low-divergence and depleted in high-divergence patients.

The receptor comes from a human donor with low-grade glioma or glioblastoma, undergoing nonglioma brain surgery, or in good health (not recorded which). Sequencing input: glioma tissue, nonneoplastic brain tissue, or PBMCs (not recorded which). V is TRBV20-1 and J is TRBJ2-1; D might be TRBD2 (6 bases). The CDR3 sequence: CSARGTGDLYNEQFF. CDR3 DNA sequence: TGCAGTGCTAGAGGGACGGGGGACCTCTACAATGAGCAGTTCTTC.